One and the same sample provided the 24 T cell receptor beta chains below, sequenced in a study of identical twins (dated by TCRdb to the mid-2010s). The protocol used for the library was 5' RACE. Reads for this sample came from an Illumina HiSeq 2000. TCRdb reanalyzed the raw reads on its own, using fastp at Q25 for trimming and MiXCR for clone calling, and kept in-frame beta chains. For every CDR3 protein sequence, its rows merge into one entry that carries the most common genes and DNA. The sample table holds approximately 590,000 distinct CDR3 sequences, of which 9.6% were seen once. 2.5% to 3.5% of the sample is taken by the ten largest. These same data were also listed under a study on yellow fever vaccine responses in identical twins.

Material for sequencing was PBMCs. Receptor source: a woman between 18 and 30 years old in good health.

This clonotype was recorded many times. The V call is TRBV12-3 or TRBV12-4, the J call TRBJ2-7; no clear D gene. There are 11 residues in the CDR3. Trimming shortened V by 3 bases and J by 3 bases, and 3 bases separated the two germline ends. The CDR3 here is CASSFNYEQYF. CDR3 DNA: TGTGCCAGCAGTTTCAACTACGAGCAGTACTTC.

In its sample, this clonotype was seen many times. The chain is built from TRBV15 and TRBJ2-3; possibly TRBD2 for D (7 bases). Between the trimmed V and J ends, which lost 0 bases and 4 bases, there was a span of 14 bases. Germline lookup yields CDR1 LNHNV and CDR2 YYDKDF (reference sequence). This CDR3 comprises 16 residues. The CDR3, as DNA: TGTGCCACCAGCAGAGAGGGGGGGCGGTTCTCAGATACGCAGTATTTT. This encodes CATSREGGRFSDTQYF.

The rearrangement links TRBV29-1 to TRBJ2-7; the D is unclear. CDR1 is SQVTM and CDR2 is ANQGSEA in the germline V gene. V was clipped by 7 bases and J by 1 base, with 14 bases between them. The CDR3 loop spans 13 amino acids. CDR3 sequence (DNA): TGCAGCGGCCGAGAACAGCATTCCTACGAGCAGTACTTC. Its protein product is CSGREQHSYEQYF.

This clonotype showed up just a few times. The genes are TRBV20-1 and TRBJ2-1; 8 bases align to TRBD2. Per the germline V gene, CDR1 is DFQATT and CDR2 is SNEGSKA (reference sequence). The V segment lost 3 bases and the J segment 4 bases; nucleotides outside the gene matches: 11. The CDR3 spans 16 residues. CDR3 bases: TGCAGTGCTAGCCCCATCACTAGCGGAGTGTACAATGAGCAGTTCTTC. Translated: CSASPITSGVYNEQFF.

This clonotype was counted many times. The J gene is TRBJ2-1, the V gene TRBV10-3; TRBD2 aligns across 16 bases. The CDR3 is 16 residues long. Germline CDR1 is ENHRY and CDR2 is SYGVKD. Trimming at V came to 8 bases and at J to 8 bases, leaving 9 bases not matched to a gene. DNA for the CDR3: TGTGCCATCTCTACCGGGACTAGCGGGGGGGCCTATGAGCAGTTCTTC. This gives the protein CAISTGTSGGAYEQFF.

This clonotype was seen more than once but under ten times. This chain uses TRBV6-2 or TRBV6-3 with TRBJ2-7, with 8 positions matching TRBD1. CDR1 and CDR2 (germline): MNHEY, SVGEGT. V shed 5 bases, J shed 2 bases, and the junction held 8 bases outside the gene matches. CDR3 length: 15 amino acids. The chain's CDR3 is CASSHRTGNTYEQYF. The DNA for the CDR3 is TGTGCCAGCAGTCACCGGACAGGGAATACCTACGAGCAGTACTTC.

This clonotype was counted ten times or more. In DNA form, the CDR3 reads TGTGCCAGCAGTCCAACCTGGGGGGGGGAAGAGACCCAGTACTTC. This encodes CASSPTWGGEETQYF. The rearrangement links TRBV27 to TRBJ2-5; TRBD2 matches at 7 bases. This CDR3 comprises 15 residues. V dropped 5 bases and J dropped 3; count of bases not matched to a gene: 9. Germline V CDR1 and CDR2: MNHEY, SMNVEV (reference sequence).

This clonotype has just a few counts. The V call is TRBV20-1, the J call TRBJ2-3; 11 nucleotides match TRBD2. The CDR3 runs to 14 residues. Germline CDR1 and CDR2: DFQATT and SNEGSKA (reference sequence). The V gene end was trimmed by 4 bases and the J gene end by 6 bases; junction bases not matched to a gene: 6. The CDR3 DNA follows: TGCAGTGCTACTACTAGCGGGAGAGGGGATACGCAGTATTTT. Translation gives CSATTSGRGDTQYF.

The V gene is TRBV20-1, the J gene TRBJ1-4, with TRBD1 matching over 9 bases. Trimming at V came to 2 bases and at J to 5 bases, leaving 9 bases not matched to a gene. The CDR3 is made up of 16 amino acids. CDR1 is DFQATT, CDR2 SNEGSKA, per germline (reference sequence). CDR3: CSARRAPGTGNEKLFF. CDR3 bases: TGCAGTGCTAGAAGGGCTCCCGGGACAGGGAATGAAAAACTGTTTTTT.

A few counts support this clonotype. The V and J genes are TRBV28 and TRBJ2-7, with D possibly matching TRBD2 (5 bases). The CDR3 has 14 amino acids. Deletions cut 8 bases from V and 4 bases from J, with 18 bases between. Germline V gene lookup returns CDR1 MDHEN and CDR2 SYDVKM. Written as DNA, the CDR3 is TGTGCCAGCGCCATAGCGATCCGGAATTACGAGCAGTACTTC. Translating it yields CASAIAIRNYEQYF. Looking up the rest from reference TRBV28 and TRBJ2-7 gives the full variable domain: DVKVTQSSRYLVKRTGEKVFLECVQDMDHENMFWYRQDPGLGLRLIYFSYDVKMKEKGDIPEGYSVSREKKERFSLILESASTNQTSMYLCASAIAIRNYEQYFGPGTRLTVT.

This clonotype was detected only a few times. The chain has TRBV10-2 and TRBJ2-1; 9 nucleotides line up with TRBD1. V shed 6 bases, J shed 2 bases, and the junction held 8 bases outside the gene matches. Germline CDR1 is WSHSY and CDR2 is SAAADI. This CDR3 is 16 amino acids long. CDR3 sequence reads: CASSALQGAAYNEQFF. CDR3 in DNA: TGCGCCAGCAGCGCACTACAGGGGGCGGCCTACAATGAGCAGTTCTTC.

The table lists this clonotype with many counts. The rearrangement joins TRBV20-1 to TRBJ2-7, with 7 bases fitting TRBD2. The CDR3 totals 16 residues. Germline V gives CDR1 DFQATT, CDR2 SNEGSKA (reference sequence). The V segment lost 2 bases and the J segment 0 bases; nucleotides outside the gene matches: 10. This CDR3 reads CSARPLGLAASYEQYF. The CDR3 region has the DNA TGCAGTGCTAGACCCTTAGGGCTAGCGGCCTCCTACGAGCAGTACTTC.

A few counts support this clonotype. The chain uses TRBV18 and TRBJ2-3; the D call may be TRBD1 or TRBD2 (5 bases each). Germline values: CDR1 KGHSH, CDR2 LQKENI. The germline V and J ends were trimmed by 0 bases and 11 bases, with 12 bases remaining between them. The length of the CDR3 is 13 residues. CDR3 nucleotides: TGTGCCAGCTCACCACCGGGGGACGTGATGCAGTATTTT. Its translation: CASSPPGDVMQYF.

This clonotype was counted at least ten times. The J gene is TRBJ2-1, the V gene TRBV4-2; 15 bases are shared with TRBD2. J was trimmed by 8 bases and V by 0 bases; bases with no gene match: 2. The CDR3 is made up of 16 amino acids. Germline CDR1 reads LGHNA; CDR2 reads YNFKEQ. CDR3 coding DNA: TGTGCCAGCAGCCAAGAATGGACTAGCGGGAGGGATGAGCAGTTCTTC. Protein product: CASSQEWTSGRDEQFF.

A few counts support this clonotype. V gene TRBV15 combines with J gene TRBJ2-1; 9 bases line up with TRBD2. The CDR3 spans 16 residues. V dropped 0 bases and J dropped 7; count of bases not matched to a gene: 7. CDR1 and CDR2 from the germline V gene are LNHNV and YYDKDF (reference sequence). CDR3 sequence: CATSRDRGSGSNEQFF. The CDR3 DNA reads as TGTGCCACCAGCAGAGATCGGGGTAGCGGGAGTAATGAGCAGTTCTTC.

This clonotype was observed a handful of times. This chain connects TRBV12-3 or TRBV12-4 to TRBJ2-7, with D possibly being TRBD2 (6 bases). The CDR3 has 15 residues. V lost 1 base to trimming and J lost 7 bases, with 17 bases between them. CDR3 protein: CASSLGGERVGEQYF. Written as DNA, the CDR3 is TGTGCCAGCAGTTTAGGCGGGGAGAGGGTTGGGGAGCAGTACTTC.

This clonotype was seen ten or more times. The chain combines TRBV24-1 with TRBJ2-1; D is unclear. Between the trimmed V and J ends, which lost 0 bases and 4 bases, there was a span of 3 bases. Per germline, CDR1 KGHDR and CDR2 SFDVKD. The CDR3 length is 13 residues. CDR3 DNA sequence: TGTGCCACCAGTGATTTGGATTACAATGAGCAGTTCTTC. It specifies CATSDLDYNEQFF.

The chain couples TRBV12-3 or TRBV12-4 to TRBJ2-1; TRBD2 agrees at 8 bases. V lost 5 bases, J lost 9 bases, and 15 bases stayed unmatched. The CDR3 contains 16 residues. CDR3 coding DNA: TGTGCCAGCAGTCACAAAACGGGGGGGCGCAGGGGTGAGCAGTTCTTC. Amino acid sequence: CASSHKTGGRRGEQFF.

This clonotype was found once. A much larger clone lies a single base off, so this may be a read error. The genes are TRBV12-3 or TRBV12-4 and TRBJ2-1; possibly TRBD1 for D (6 bases). The CDR3 runs 19 residues. The CDR3 loop reads CTSSLALGGAPSSYNEQFF. The CDR3 nucleotides read TGTACCAGCAGTTTAGCGCTAGGGGGTGCCCCTAGCTCCTACAATGAGCAGTTCTTC.

CDR3 in DNA: TGTGCCACCAGCAGAGTCCGGCAGGGTTATGGCTACACCTTC. Translated, it gives CATSRVRQGYGYTF. V and J are TRBV15 and TRBJ1-2; D perhaps matches TRBD1 (5 bases). This CDR3 contains 14 residues. V gave up 1 base and J gave up 5 bases, with 11 bases separating them. Per germline, CDR1 LNHNV and CDR2 YYDKDF (reference sequence).

The genes are TRBV6-1 and TRBJ2-1; no firm D call. The CDR3 loop spans 12 amino acids. Germline CDR1 is MNHNS and CDR2 is SASEGT. V was cut by 1 base and J by 12 bases, with 10 bases left in between. In DNA form, the CDR3 reads TGTGCCAGCAGTGAAGATGATGAAAGGCAGTTCTTC. This translates into CASSEDDERQFF.

This clonotype has ten or more counts. The chain joins TRBV4-2 to TRBJ2-3; the match to TRBD2 covers 7 bases. The CDR3 is 16 residues long. Germline CDR1 and CDR2: LGHNA and YNFKEQ. The trim removed 0 bases at V and 1 base at J, leaving 4 bases unmatched. The CDR3: CASSQELAEGTDTQYF. The CDR3 nucleotides are TGTGCCAGCAGCCAAGAGCTAGCGGAGGGCACAGATACGCAGTATTTT.

V and J are TRBV20-1 and TRBJ2-6; D possibly corresponds to TRBD1 (6 bases). CDR3 length: 16 residues. Deletions cut 0 bases from V and 2 bases from J, with 11 bases between. CDR1 is DFQATT, CDR2 SNEGSKA, per germline (reference sequence). CDR3 loop: CSAREGNRAGANVLTF. CDR3 coding DNA: TGCAGTGCTAGAGAGGGGAACAGGGCTGGGGCCAACGTCCTGACTTTC.

In its sample, this clonotype was seen a few times. The chain couples TRBV10-3 to TRBJ2-7, with D perhaps TRBD1 or TRBD2 (5 bases each). The CDR3 runs to 15 residues. V gave up 10 bases and J gave up 3 bases, with 22 bases separating them. The germline CDR1 and CDR2 sequences are ENHRY and SYGVKD. In DNA, the CDR3 is TGTGCCACGGGTTGGGGGTCGGGACCACTCTACGAGCAGTACTTC. Amino acids: CATGWGSGPLYEQYF.